These 4 T cell receptor beta chains share one sample of origin, sequenced in a study of OX40 agonist ivuxolimab in advanced cancers. The table came from immunoSEQ multiplex PCR; TCRdb's copy has only in-frame clones and leaves some out. Of tens of thousands of clones listed, under 95% are singletons. This specimen consisted of CD4+ or CD8+ T cells sorted from blood, obtained in a trial of the OX40 agonist ivuxolimab. These receptors were collected from an adult with an advanced solid tumor such as melanoma, head and neck, liver or kidney cancer.

The V call is TRBV4-1, the J call TRBJ1-2; 8 bases are shared with TRBD1. Germline CDR1 reads MGHRA; CDR2 reads YSYEKL. The V gene end was trimmed by 4 bases and the J gene end by 6 bases; junction bases not matched to a gene: 10. The CDR3 sequence is 15 residues long. The CDR3 nucleotides are TGCGCCAGCAGCCTATCAGGGGGCGGTGGGGATGGCTACACCTTC. It codes for CASSLSGGGGDGYTF.

V gene TRBV5-3 combines with J gene TRBJ1-1; D remains ambiguous. TRBV5-3 is recorded as an ORF, its role being uncertain. Trimming took off 5 bases at V and 1 base at J, with 18 bases between the two ends. The CDR3 loop spans 16 amino acids. The CDR3 sequence: CARRPPPWRPNTEAFF. The CDR3 DNA follows: TGTGCCAGAAGACCCCCCCCTTGGCGGCCGAACACTGAAGCTTTCTTT.

The chain links TRBV28 to TRBJ2-7; possible D gene TRBD2, 5 bases. V was clipped by 5 bases and J by 6 bases, with 14 bases between them. This CDR3 contains 13 residues. CDR1 MDHEN and CDR2 SYDVKM come from the germline V gene. The CDR3 is CASSLGLDGEQYF. In DNA, the CDR3 is TGTGCCAGCAGTCTTGGACTCGACGGCGAGCAGTACTTC.

The chain recombines TRBV9 with TRBJ1-1, with TRBD1 matching 12 bases. Germline CDR1 SGDLS, CDR2 YYNGEE. With V trimmed by 2 bases and J by 4 bases, 9 bases remained unmatched. This CDR3 comprises 17 residues. CDR3 region: CASSVKGQGASGTEAFF. CDR3 nucleotides: TGTGCCAGCAGCGTCAAGGGACAGGGGGCCTCGGGCACTGAAGCTTTCTTT.